Following are 5 T cell receptor beta chains from one sample sequenced in a study of cytotoxic CD8 clonotypes in ibrutinib-treated CLL. This table comes from immunoSEQ multiplex PCR, and its TCRdb copy is limited to in-frame clones, with some not included. The data show approximately 80,000 clones, with around 84% seen just once and under 6% held by the top ten. Source: PBMCs, taken before ibrutinib treatment. The receptors were gathered from a human donor with chronic lymphocytic leukemia.

This clone has just a few counts. The rearrangement links TRBV9 to TRBJ1-2; TRBD1 might be the D (5 bases). This CDR3 is 13 amino acids long. Germline-derived CDR1 and CDR2 are SGDLS and YYNGEE. V lost 2 bases and J lost 4, with 9 bases in between. The CDR3 is CASSVEGFYGYTF. CDR3 bases: TGTGCCAGCAGCGTGGAGGGGTTCTATGGCTACACCTTC.

This clone was seen only once. The V and J genes are TRBV6-6 and TRBJ2-7, with 7 nucleotides matching TRBD1. Germline CDR1 is MNHNY and CDR2 is SVGAGI (reference sequence). The CDR3 is made up of 14 amino acids. V lost 4 bases and J lost 5; bases outside the gene matches: 8. The CDR3 loop reads CASSSLGQLDEQYF. In DNA form, the CDR3 reads TGTGCCAGCAGTTCGTTGGGACAGCTAGACGAGCAGTACTTC.

The genes are TRBV5-1 and TRBJ2-7; TRBD1 agrees at 9 bases. Germline-derived CDR1 and CDR2 are SGHRS and YFSETQ. The CDR3 is made up of 15 amino acids. Germline trimming cut 3 bases from V and 4 bases from J; bases unmatched to any gene: 8. The CDR3, as DNA: TGCGCCAGCAGCTCACTTCCGGGACAGGGTTACGAGCAGTACTTC. Translated, it gives CASSSLPGQGYEQYF.

The chain has TRBV7-3 and TRBJ2-1, with unresolved D. Germline V gene sequence: CDR1 SGHTA, CDR2 FQGTGA. Trimming removed 5 bases at V and 7 bases at J, with 12 bases between. This CDR3 contains 13 residues. CDR3 in amino acids: CASSLQRSNEQFF. In nucleotides, the CDR3 is TGTGCCAGCAGCCTCCAAAGATCTAATGAGCAGTTCTTC.

The rearrangement links TRBV30 to TRBJ2-7; possible D gene TRBD1, 6 bases. There are 15 residues in the CDR3. With 1 base removed from V and 0 bases from J, the gap between germline ends came to 13 bases. The germline gives CDR1 GTSNPN, CDR2 SVGIG (reference sequence). The CDR3 DNA follows: TGTGCCTGGAGTGGGGGAACAGGGAGCTCCTACGAGCAGTACTTC. Its translation is CAWSGGTGSSYEQYF. The full variable domain, in which reference TRBV30 and TRBJ2-7 provide the parts outside the CDR3, is SQTIHQWPATLVQPVGSPLSLECTVEGTSNPNLYWYRQAAGRGLQLLFYSVGIGQISSEVPQNLSASRPQDRQFILSSKKLLLSDSGFYLCAWSGGTGSSYEQYFGPGTRLTVT.